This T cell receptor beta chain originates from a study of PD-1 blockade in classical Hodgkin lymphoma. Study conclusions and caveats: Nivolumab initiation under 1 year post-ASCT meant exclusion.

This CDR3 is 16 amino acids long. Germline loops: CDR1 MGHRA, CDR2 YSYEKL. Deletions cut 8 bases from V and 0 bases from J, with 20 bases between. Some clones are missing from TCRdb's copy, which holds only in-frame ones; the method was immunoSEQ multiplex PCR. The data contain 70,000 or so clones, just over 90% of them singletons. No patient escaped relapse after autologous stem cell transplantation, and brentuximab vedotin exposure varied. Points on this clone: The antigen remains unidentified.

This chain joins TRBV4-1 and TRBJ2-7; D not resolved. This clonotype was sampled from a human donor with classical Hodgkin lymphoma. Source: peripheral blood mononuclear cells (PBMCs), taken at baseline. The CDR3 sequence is CASGEGDAWISYEQYF. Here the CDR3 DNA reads TGCGCCAGCGGAGAAGGAGACGCGTGGATCTCCTACGAGCAGTACTTC.